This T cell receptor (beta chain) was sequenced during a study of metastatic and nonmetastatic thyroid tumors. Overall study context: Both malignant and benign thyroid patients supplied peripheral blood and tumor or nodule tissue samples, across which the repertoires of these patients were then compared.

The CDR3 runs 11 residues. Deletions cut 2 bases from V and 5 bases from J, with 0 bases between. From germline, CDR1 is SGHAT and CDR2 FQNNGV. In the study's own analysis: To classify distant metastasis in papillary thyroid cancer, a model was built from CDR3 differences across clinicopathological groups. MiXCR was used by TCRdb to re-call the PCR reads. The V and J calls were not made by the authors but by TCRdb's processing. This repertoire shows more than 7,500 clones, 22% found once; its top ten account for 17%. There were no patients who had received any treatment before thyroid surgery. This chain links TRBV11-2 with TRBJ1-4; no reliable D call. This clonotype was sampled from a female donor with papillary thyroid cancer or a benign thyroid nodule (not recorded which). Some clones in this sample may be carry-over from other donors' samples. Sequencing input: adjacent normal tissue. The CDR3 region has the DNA TGTGCCAGCAGCTTAAATGAAAAACTGTTTTTT. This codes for CASSLNEKLFF.